The entry below gives a single TCR beta chain sequence along with its context. This CDR3 has 14 residues. The V segment lost 6 bases and the J segment 6 bases; nucleotides outside the gene matches: 8. Germline-derived CDR1 and CDR2 are MDHEN and SYDVKM. This sample was taken from a study of naive and memory T cell subsets. An equimolar mix of two oligonucleotides served as the beta constant-region primer for TRBC1 and TRBC2. TCRdb reprocessed the UMI-ligation and nested PCR reads with MiXCR, giving one entry per CDR3 protein. The data show approximately 82,000 distinct CDR3 sequences, with roughly 7% seen just once and around 1.5% held by the top ten.

This clonotype was sampled from a human donor in good health. The chain couples TRBV28 to TRBJ1-1; 9 bases fit TRBD1. The sequenced sample was central memory CD4+ T cells from blood. CDR3 protein: CASRTGGAGAEAFF. CDR3 nucleotides: TGTGCCAGCAGAACAGGGGGCGCCGGGGCTGAAGCTTTCTTT.